These T cell receptor beta chains were read from a single sample in a study of blood T cells in healthy people across ages. One entry per CDR3 protein results from TCRdb running MiXCR on the 5' RACE reads. The sample carries roughly 2 million distinct CDR3 sequences, approximately 50% recorded once. What was sequenced was blood. These TCRs come from a woman between 35 and 50 years old in good health. CDR3s include the opening cysteine and the closing phenylalanine or tryptophan. The D gene is left open where the match is weak. Not every row has a clone size; where given, it reads once, few, many or a size class.

j_call v_call d_call clone_size cdr3_nt cdr3_aa
TRBJ2-7 TRBV4-2 - few TGTGCCAGCAGCCAAGTGGCAGGGAACGCCTACGAGCAGTACTTC CASSQVAGNAYEQYF
TRBJ1-2 TRBV7-2 - few TGTGCCAGCTCCCCCGGGACTCTAGGAACCTATGGCTACACCTTC CASSPGTLGTYGYTF
TRBJ2-3 TRBV20-1 TRBD2 - TGCAGTGCTGATGGGACTAGCCTTAGCACAGATACGCAGTATTTT CSADGTSLSTDTQYF
TRBJ2-5 TRBV7-2 - few TGTGCCAGCAGCTCAAAGTCCCGCTCCTCCTATGCCGAAGAGACCCAGTACTTC CASSSKSRSSYAEETQYF
TRBJ2-7 TRBV15 - - TGTGCCACCAGGGACCTACAGGGTTCCTACGAGCAGTACTTC CATRDLQGSYEQYF
TRBJ1-2 TRBV7-9 - - TGTGCCAGCAGCTTAGGGTCGGCAGGGAACTCTGGCTACACCTTC CASSLGSAGNSGYTF
TRBJ2-5 TRBV15 - - TGTGCCACCAGCAGAGTCGAGAGGGGTTGGCAGTACTTC CATSRVERGWQYF
TRBJ2-7 TRBV6-2/TRBV6-3 TRBD1 - TGTGCCAGCAGTTACTCGAGGACAGGGAGAGGCGAGCAGTACTTC CASSYSRTGRGEQYF
TRBJ2-3 TRBV7-2 TRBD1 - TGTGCCAGCAGCACGGCAGGGGGCGGAGATACGCAGTATTTT CASSTAGGGDTQYF
TRBJ2-1 TRBV7-2 - - TGTGCCAGCGGGGCGGGGAGGTGGGATGAGCAGTTCTTC CASGAGRWDEQFF
TRBJ1-2 TRBV12-3/TRBV12-4 - - TGTGCCAGCAGCCCCTGGGGGGGGCCCGCTGGCTACACCTTC CASSPWGGPAGYTF